This T cell receptor (beta chain) is drawn from a study of T cells in Graves' hyperthyroidism and ophthalmopathy. Study-level points and caveats: Ophthalmopathy and stable hyperthyroidism were separated by a 13 V-J model.

Trimming removed 1 base at V and 7 bases at J, with 17 bases between. CDR1 KGHSH and CDR2 LQKENI come from the germline V gene. The CDR3 extends over 16 amino acids. Amplified regions were TCR beta CDR3 sequences from RNA transcripts. Primed by the HTBI set, a first-round RT-PCR was run on the TCR CDR3. TCRdb reanalysed the multiplex PCR reads using MiXCR and keeps one entry per CDR3 protein. Found here are hundreds of thousands of distinct CDR3 sequences, approximately 14% of them singletons; the top ten hold approximately 35%. With regard to this clonotype: The target antigen is unknown.

Exclusion followed for patients with uncontrolled infection, other autoimmune disease, pregnancy or lactation. This chain joins TRBV18 and TRBJ2-1; no definite D call. This TCR derives from a woman in her forties with Graves' ophthalmopathy. The sequencing input was blood. DNA of the CDR3: TGTGCCAGCTCACCACAGGGTAGGATTACGATAAATGAGCAGTTCTTC. Amino acid sequence: CASSPQGRITINEQFF.